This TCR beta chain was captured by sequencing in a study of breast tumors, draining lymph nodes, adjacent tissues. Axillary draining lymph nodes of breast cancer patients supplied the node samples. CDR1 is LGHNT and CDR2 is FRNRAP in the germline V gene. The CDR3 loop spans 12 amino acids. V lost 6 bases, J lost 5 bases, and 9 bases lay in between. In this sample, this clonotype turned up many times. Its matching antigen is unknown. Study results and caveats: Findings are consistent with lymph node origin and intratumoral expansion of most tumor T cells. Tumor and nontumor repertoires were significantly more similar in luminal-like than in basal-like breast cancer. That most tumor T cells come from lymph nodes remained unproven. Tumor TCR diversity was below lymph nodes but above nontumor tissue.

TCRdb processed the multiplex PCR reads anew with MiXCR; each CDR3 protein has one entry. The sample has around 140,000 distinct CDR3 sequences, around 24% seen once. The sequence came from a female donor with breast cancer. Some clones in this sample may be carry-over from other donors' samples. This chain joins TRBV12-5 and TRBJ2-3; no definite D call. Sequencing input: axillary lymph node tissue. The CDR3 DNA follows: TGTGCTAGTGGCGACGTTGTAGATACGCAGTATTTT. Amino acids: CASGDVVDTQYF.